These T cell receptor beta chains were read from a single sample in a study of blood T cell repertoires in COVID-19. Generated by immunoSEQ multiplex PCR, the TCRdb table keeps only in-frame clones and is missing some. The table shows 250,000 to 300,000 clones, with 65% to 90% occurring only once. Sequences were obtained from peripheral blood. The receptor source for this set is a man aged 45-60 years with active or convalescent COVID-19. Each CDR3 is given with its conserved first and last residue. D genes are given only for firm matches. Only part of the rows carry a size: once, few, many, or a class if the clone is expanded.

TRBJ2-1,TRBD1,TRBV7-3,-,CASSLGTGPYNEQFF
TRBJ2-3,TRBD2,TRBV19,-,CASSIVTSGRDTQYF
TRBJ2-7,TRBD2,TRBV28,few,CASSFGLAGEYEQYF
TRBJ1-4,TRBD1,TRBV5-1,-,CASSLGRGFNEKLFF
TRBJ1-2,-,TRBV28,-,CASGIPTGRDGYTF
TRBJ1-1,TRBD1,TRBV6-5,-,CASGTVNTEAFF
TRBJ1-5,-,TRBV6-5,-,CASSSGRRNQPQHF
TRBJ2-7,TRBD1,TRBV13,-,CASSLGSDRGYEQYF
TRBJ1-2,TRBD1,TRBV5-1,-,CASSGGQASNYGYTF
TRBJ2-1,TRBD2,TRBV2,-,CARGGRDGTYNEQFF
TRBJ1-1,-,TRBV3-1/TRBV3-2,-,CASSPNAGPEAFF
TRBJ1-5,-,TRBV9,-,CASSVGLKDQPQHF
TRBJ2-2,TRBD2,TRBV7-3,once,CASSPSGRAGTGELFF
TRBJ2-7,TRBD2,TRBV10-1,-,CASRLAGGHEQYF
TRBJ2-7,TRBD2,TRBV6-5,-,CASRKVASGIYEQYF
TRBJ2-2,TRBD1,TRBV3-1/TRBV3-2,-,CASRRGTGGIGELFF
TRBJ1-2,-,TRBV15,-,CATSDMRANGYTF
TRBJ1-2,TRBD1,TRBV2,-,CASSEAGQGAYGYTF
TRBJ2-7,TRBD2,TRBV20-1,-,CSASPREGLSYEQYF
TRBJ1-2,-,TRBV6-1,-,CASSEWAATGYGYTF
TRBJ1-2,TRBD1,TRBV5-1,-,CASSPDRDGYTF
TRBJ1-2,-,TRBV28,-,CASSLSRRGSYGYTF
TRBJ2-7,TRBD2,TRBV18,-,CASSPPTSGYEQYF
TRBJ2-1,TRBD2,TRBV19,-,CASSFSGSALNGQFF
TRBJ2-1,-,TRBV24-1,once,CATEEGNLNNEQFF
TRBJ2-3,-,TRBV7-9,-,CASSPKWADTQYF
TRBJ1-1,TRBD1,TRBV10-2,-,CASSLQGSTEAFF
TRBJ2-1,TRBD2,TRBV6-2/TRBV6-3,once,CASSLAGGTYNEQFF
TRBJ2-2,-,TRBV6-2/TRBV6-3,-,CASSVPLARPGGELFF
TRBJ2-2,-,TRBV19,-,CASSRAGAPGELFF
TRBJ2-1,TRBD2,TRBV27,-,CASSLREVVNEQFF
TRBJ2-5,-,TRBV2,-,CASSDVETALQETQYF
TRBJ2-5,-,TRBV4-1,-,CASSQDQGARTQYF
TRBJ2-7,TRBD1,TRBV5-1,-,CASSFTGGYEQYF
TRBJ2-7,TRBD1,TRBV2,-,CASRVQGASYEQYF
TRBJ2-2,-,TRBV24-1,-,CATSDTNTGELFF
TRBJ2-7,-,TRBV4-1,-,CASSQAWGRGTYEQYF
TRBJ1-2,TRBD1,TRBV9,-,CASSAPLTGGDFGYTF
TRBJ1-5,-,TRBV29-1,-,CSVRFTAGNQPQHF
TRBJ2-1,TRBD2,TRBV4-2,-,CASSQSGLAISEQFF
TRBJ2-3,-,TRBV15,once,CATSRGHGSSASTDTQYF
TRBJ1-3,-,TRBV18,-,CASSTISGSAGNTIYF